The sequence of this TCR beta chain was determined in a study of cytomegalovirus exposure and HLA in healthy donors. The V gene end was trimmed by 2 bases and the J gene end by 0 bases; junction bases not matched to a gene: 4. The length of the CDR3 is 15 residues. Germline V gene data show CDR1 as MGHDK and CDR2 as SYGVNS. Study conclusions and caveats: Later genetic work tied a missense DCLRE1C variant to beta-chain V and J trimming.

Use of 60 Vbeta and 13 Jbeta primers characterized the PCR. Original analysis: Around 9.9 million shared chains were among the roughly 80 million unique TCR beta chains that a later analysis counted. Using immunoSEQ multiplex PCR, the repertoire was profiled, and TCRdb retains in-frame clones only, with some absent. The V and J calls and the clone size are those of that table, but D and trimming were determined from the DNA. The data contain under 200,000 clones, roughly 80% of them singletons. In its sample, this clone is medium-sized. What it binds is not known. The source material was PBMCs. This chain connects TRBV25-1 to TRBJ2-7, with 7 bases matching TRBD1. The receptor's source is a man between 40 and 49 years old in good health and CMV-seropositive. The CDR3 nucleotides read TGTGCCAGCAGTGAACAGGGGGTCCCCTCCTACGAGCAGTACTTC. This gives the protein CASSEQGVPSYEQYF.